This is a list of T cell receptor beta chains from one sample in a study of tumor and adjacent non-tumor tissue in lung cancer. From the multiplex PCR reads, TCRdb called clonotypes with MiXCR, one entry per CDR3 protein. The sample shows 55,000 to 70,000 distinct CDR3 sequences, 55% to 75% of them seen only once. Sequencing was carried out using lung tumor tissue. The source of these receptors is a man aged 50-60 years with non-small cell lung cancer. Each CDR3 is given without its conserved first and last residue. Size is stated for part of the rows, as once, few or many counts, or as a class when the clone is expanded.

clone size: many
J gene: TRBJ2-3
V gene: TRBV6-1
CDR3 protein: ASSPPRQGIDTQY

clone size: NA
J gene: TRBJ2-7
V gene: TRBV4-1
CDR3 protein: ASSQSPGRAYEQY

clone size: NA
J gene: TRBJ1-2
V gene: TRBV19
CDR3 protein: ASSTGVSYT

clone size: few
J gene: TRBJ2-7
V gene: TRBV20-1
CDR3 protein: SARDDRTSLYEQY

clone size: NA
J gene: TRBJ1-1
V gene: TRBV20-1
CDR3 protein: SAPGTGGVNIEAF

clone size: few
J gene: TRBJ2-2
V gene: TRBV30
CDR3 protein: AWGLGLENTGELF

clone size: NA
J gene: TRBJ2-4
V gene: TRBV6-2/TRBV6-3
CDR3 protein: ASSSLASGISKNIQY

clone size: NA
J gene: TRBJ2-1
V gene: TRBV11-2
CDR3 protein: ASSPSGAGGFEQF

clone size: NA
J gene: TRBJ1-6
V gene: TRBV11-2
CDR3 protein: ASSLSFLVNSPLH

clone size: NA
J gene: TRBJ2-2
V gene: TRBV5-1
CDR3 protein: ASRGGLTNTGELF

clone size: NA
J gene: TRBJ1-1
V gene: TRBV29-1
CDR3 protein: SVEVGPTEAS

clone size: few
J gene: TRBJ2-5
V gene: TRBV29-1
CDR3 protein: SADPGVQETQY

clone size: many
J gene: TRBJ2-7
V gene: TRBV28
CDR3 protein: ASRPQGLSSYEQY

clone size: NA
J gene: TRBJ1-4
V gene: TRBV28
CDR3 protein: ASSSPRVSDATNEKLF

clone size: NA
J gene: TRBJ2-3
V gene: TRBV5-1
CDR3 protein: ASSTGQGTDTQC

clone size: NA
J gene: TRBJ2-5
V gene: TRBV11-3
CDR3 protein: ASSLSSSGGLQETQH

clone size: many
J gene: TRBJ2-7
V gene: TRBV7-6
CDR3 protein: ASSLVSGQGAYEQY

clone size: NA
J gene: TRBJ2-7
V gene: TRBV6-5
CDR3 protein: ASSYSVFGLPYEQY

clone size: NA
J gene: TRBJ2-7
V gene: TRBV20-1
CDR3 protein: SAIGDRGVYEQY

clone size: NA
J gene: TRBJ2-3
V gene: TRBV5-4
CDR3 protein: ASSLVRGPSTDTKY

clone size: many
J gene: TRBJ2-1
V gene: TRBV6-6
CDR3 protein: ASSYSQLASGSRDEQF

clone size: NA
J gene: TRBJ1-6
V gene: TRBV11-2
CDR3 protein: ASLSRHNYNSPLH

clone size: NA
J gene: TRBJ1-4
V gene: TRBV11-2
CDR3 protein: VSSLGQGALTNEKLL

clone size: medium-sized
J gene: TRBJ1-1
V gene: TRBV6-6
CDR3 protein: ASSYDGGRAEAF

clone size: NA
J gene: TRBJ2-7
V gene: TRBV28
CDR3 protein: AIAGGSYEQH

clone size: many
J gene: TRBJ2-2
V gene: TRBV12-3/TRBV12-4
CDR3 protein: ASSLGGPDGELF

clone size: few
J gene: TRBJ2-7
V gene: TRBV20-1
CDR3 protein: SASVLGSGYEQY